These 22 T cell receptor beta chains were sequenced from one sample in a study of OX40 agonist ivuxolimab in advanced cancers. Using immunoSEQ multiplex PCR, the repertoire was profiled, and TCRdb retains in-frame clones only, with some absent. The sample records about 52,000 clones, approximately 95% being singletons. Specimen: CD4+ or CD8+ T cells sorted from blood, collected in a trial of the OX40 agonist ivuxolimab. Receptors were obtained from an adult with an advanced solid tumor such as melanoma, head and neck, liver or kidney cancer.

V and J are TRBV11-2 and TRBJ1-4, with D perhaps matching TRBD1 (5 bases). The CDR3 is made up of 14 amino acids. Germline-derived CDR1 and CDR2 are SGHAT and FQNNGV. V lost 4 bases and J lost 4, with 10 bases in between. DNA of the CDR3: TGTGCCAGCAGCTGGGACCCGAATAATGAAAAACTGTTTTTT. This gives the protein CASSWDPNNEKLFF.

The chain joins TRBV10-3 to TRBJ2-7; unclear D gene. Germline assignment: CDR1 ENHRY and CDR2 SYGVKD. This CDR3 is 13 amino acids long. V was pared by 1 base and J by 0 bases, with 4 bases between. CDR3 sequence (DNA): TGTGCCATCAGTGAGTATAGCTCCTACGAGCAGTACTTC. This translates into CAISEYSSYEQYF.

The chain employs TRBV5-1 and TRBJ2-7; the D gene could be TRBD1 or TRBD2 (5 bases each). Germline CDR1 is SGHRS and CDR2 is YFSETQ. V lost 4 bases, J lost 4 bases, and 15 bases lay in between. This CDR3 comprises 14 residues. The CDR3 DNA is TGCGCCAGCAGCACCGGGACCGGAGTTTACGAGCAGTACTTC. Translating it yields CASSTGTGVYEQYF.

V gene TRBV28 combines with J gene TRBJ2-2; the match to TRBD1 covers 9 bases. V shed 3 bases and J 7 bases; nucleotides not matched to a gene: 6. The CDR3 is 15 residues long. Per the germline V gene, CDR1 is MDHEN and CDR2 is SYDVKM. CDR3 sequence: CASSLGDREGGELFF. The DNA for the CDR3 is TGTGCCAGCAGTTTGGGGGACAGGGAGGGCGGGGAGCTGTTTTTT.

This clone is a singleton in its sample. V gene TRBV7-9 combines with J gene TRBJ2-1, with 8 bases matching TRBD2. Trimming at V came to 3 bases and at J to 8 bases, leaving 6 bases not matched to a gene. CDR1 and CDR2 (germline): SEHNR, FQNEAQ (reference sequence). The CDR3 has 14 amino acids. The chain's CDR3 is CASSLGAGEDEQFF. The CDR3 DNA follows: TGTGCCAGCAGCTTGGGAGCGGGAGAGGATGAGCAGTTCTTC. Based on the CDR3 plus reference TRBV7-9 and TRBJ2-1, the full variable domain is DTGVSQNPRHKITKRGQNVTFRCDPISEHNRLYWYRQTLGQGPEFLTYFQNEAQLEKSRLLSDRFSAERPKGSFSTLEIQRTEQGDSAMYLCASSLGAGEDEQFFGPGTRLTVL.

This clone has a single count. This rearrangement joins TRBV19 to TRBJ2-1; maybe TRBD2 (5 bases). The germline V gene has CDR1 LNHDA and CDR2 SQIVND (reference sequence). The CDR3 runs 14 residues. V lost 5 bases, J lost 0 bases, and 8 bases lay in between. CDR3 nucleotides: TGTGCCAGTAGTTTCCGGGGCTCCTACAATGAGCAGTTCTTC. As protein: CASSFRGSYNEQFF.

The CDR3 bases are TGTGCCAGTAGTATTGGAACGGGGCGCGAGCAGTACTTC. This codes for CASSIGTGREQYF. The chain links TRBV19 to TRBJ2-7; D may be TRBD1 or TRBD2 (5 bases each). Germline V gene lookup returns CDR1 LNHDA and CDR2 SQIVND (reference sequence). The CDR3 consists of 13 residues. V was cut by 3 bases and J by 6 bases, with 12 bases left in between.

The CDR3 DNA is TGTGCCAGTCAGACAGGGGTCAACGGGGAGCTGTTTTTT. The encoded protein is CASQTGVNGELFF. The chain links TRBV4-2 to TRBJ2-2, with TRBD1 identical over 8 bases. V gave up 9 bases and J gave up 7 bases; unmatched junction bases: 7. In germline, CDR1 is LGHNA, CDR2 YNFKEQ. The CDR3 is 13 amino acids.

The chain combines TRBV9 with TRBJ2-1; D is perhaps TRBD1 or TRBD2 (5 bases each). The CDR3 length is 15 residues. V lost 3 bases and J 2 bases, leaving 12 bases between the germline ends. The germline V gene encodes CDR1 SGDLS and CDR2 YYNGEE. The CDR3 bases are TGTGCCAGCAGCGCAAGGCCGGGACCCTACAATGAGCAGTTCTTC. It yields the protein CASSARPGPYNEQFF.

The chain employs TRBV7-4 and TRBJ2-7; 12 bases agree with TRBD1. The V segment lost 7 bases and the J segment 6 bases; nucleotides outside the gene matches: 10. Germline CDR1 reads SGHVT; CDR2 reads SQSDAQ. The CDR3 runs 15 residues. The CDR3 loop is CASTPFGTGGFEQYF. DNA of the CDR3: TGTGCCAGCACCCCCTTCGGGACAGGGGGCTTCGAGCAGTACTTC.

For this clone: The sample has other DNA sequences that encode this CDR3 too. This chain joins TRBV7-2 and TRBJ2-5, with D hard to call. This CDR3 comprises 11 residues. Trimming left V 6 bases short and J 4 bases short, with 6 bases between. The germline CDR1 and CDR2 sequences are SGHTA and FQGNSA. The CDR3 loop reads CASSPGETQYF. DNA of the CDR3: TGTGCCAGCAGTCCCGGAGAGACCCAGTACTTC.

This chain links TRBV7-9 with TRBJ2-7, with D perhaps TRBD2 (6 bases). Germline V gene lookup returns CDR1 SEHNR and CDR2 FQNEAQ (reference sequence). The CDR3 runs to 16 residues. Trimming removed 6 bases from V and 5 bases from J, with 23 bases in between. The CDR3 region is CASSPGSGRRPHEQYF. For the CDR3, the DNA is TGTGCCAGCAGTCCAGGGTCGGGGAGGAGACCCCACGAGCAGTACTTC.

The rearrangement links TRBV7-2 to TRBJ2-7; D may correspond to TRBD1 or TRBD2 (5 bases each). Germline CDR1 reads SGHTA; CDR2 reads FQGNSA. The CDR3 is 14 residues long. The V end lost 2 bases, the J end lost 2 bases, and 10 bases lay between the germline ends. This CDR3 is CASSLRDLTYEQYF. The CDR3 nucleotides read TGTGCCAGCAGCTTAAGGGACCTGACCTACGAGCAGTACTTC.

This clone was observed once. CDR3 coding DNA: TGTGCCAGCAGCTTAGCAGGGGCCAACGAGCAGTACTTC. Translated: CASSLAGANEQYF. This rearrangement joins TRBV7-2 to TRBJ2-7; tentative D call: TRBD1 (5 bases). V was shortened by 0 bases and J by 5 bases, with 8 bases between the two germline ends. Germline values: CDR1 SGHTA, CDR2 FQGNSA. This CDR3 contains 13 residues.

The CDR3 nucleotides are TGTGCCTGGAGTGTGGGGAACACTGAAGCTTTCTTT. It encodes CAWSVGNTEAFF. The V gene is TRBV30, the J gene TRBJ1-1; D is unclear. Trimming removed 0 bases at V and 1 base at J, with 3 bases between. CDR1 and CDR2 from the germline V gene are GTSNPN and SVGIG (reference sequence). CDR3 length: 12 amino acids.

The rearrangement joins TRBV9 to TRBJ2-7; a weak D match, TRBD2 (7 bases). Per germline, CDR1 SGDLS and CDR2 YYNGEE. This CDR3 is built from 16 residues. V was shortened by 5 bases and J by 1 base, with 19 bases between the two germline ends. DNA for the CDR3: TGTGCCAGCAGTAAAGGGTCCGGGGGGCCTTCCTACGAGCAGTACTTC. It translates to CASSKGSGGPSYEQYF.

This clone was observed once. This rearrangement joins TRBV6-4 to TRBJ1-2; 8 bases line up with TRBD1. J lost 1 base, V lost 2 bases, and 3 bases had no gene match. Germline CDR1 reads MRHNA; CDR2 reads SNTAGT. This CDR3 comprises 15 residues. The CDR3 nucleotides read TGTGCCAGCAGTGACCTAGGACAGGGTAACTATGGCTACACCTTC. This sequence encodes CASSDLGQGNYGYTF.

The rearrangement links TRBV6-5 to TRBJ2-2, with D possibly being TRBD2 (6 bases). This CDR3 spans 16 amino acids. Germline CDR1 MNHEY, CDR2 SVGAGI. The germline V and J ends were trimmed by 2 bases and 4 bases, with 14 bases remaining between them. DNA for the CDR3: TGTGCCAGCAGTTACAACAGCGGGTCAGGCACCGGGGAGCTGTTTTTT. The encoded protein is CASSYNSGSGTGELFF.

The genes are TRBV2 and TRBJ2-2; D could derive from TRBD1 or TRBD2 (5 bases each). The CDR3 loop spans 14 amino acids. Trimming took off 4 bases at V and 4 bases at J, with 10 bases between the two ends. Germline-derived CDR1 and CDR2 are SNHLY and FYNNEI. The CDR3 protein is CASSGVGPTGELFF. CDR3 DNA sequence: TGTGCCAGCAGTGGAGTGGGACCCACCGGGGAGCTGTTTTTT.

The chain carries TRBV23-1 and TRBJ2-2; perhaps TRBD1 as D (5 bases). TRBV23-1 is assigned to the ORF class and has an uncertain function. V lost 4 bases and J lost 5, with 26 bases in between. The CDR3 extends over 19 amino acids. The CDR3 spells CASSLQRSETVTLTGELFF. The CDR3 DNA is TGCGCCAGCAGTCTCCAACGGTCGGAGACAGTAACACTTACCGGGGAGCTGTTTTTT.

The chain carries TRBV27 and TRBJ2-7; D remains unclear. V lost 1 base and J 5 bases, leaving 15 bases between the germline ends. Germline V CDR1 and CDR2: MNHEY, SMNVEV (reference sequence). The CDR3 sequence is 15 residues long. The CDR3 bases are TGTGCCAGCAGTTTATTGATGGGATACTTACACGAGCAGTACTTC. Translating gives CASSLLMGYLHEQYF.

This clone was recorded only once. This rearrangement joins TRBV9 to TRBJ2-2, with D possibly matching TRBD1 (6 bases). The germline CDR1 and CDR2 sequences are SGDLS and YYNGEE. Trimming pared 0 bases from V and 5 bases from J, leaving 17 bases between. The CDR3 is made up of 17 amino acids. The CDR3 bases are TGTGCCAGCAGCGTAGCTAGGACAGTGGGTAGGACCGGGGAGCTGTTTTTT. Its translation is CASSVARTVGRTGELFF.